Listed below are T cell receptor beta chains from one sample, sequenced in a study of Ad26.COV2.S vaccination and SARS-CoV-2 variants. Libraries were prepared by immunoSEQ multiplex PCR; TCRdb keeps only in-frame clonotypes and omits some of them. The sample shows some 250,000 clones, roughly 88% of them seen only once. Specimen: peripheral blood, collected in a trial of Ad26.COV2.S vaccine versus placebo. These receptors were obtained from a person between 18 and 65 years old who received the Ad26.COV2.S COVID-19 vaccine or a placebo. The CDR3 runs from the conserved cysteine through the conserved F or W. Fields, in order: J gene, V gene, clone size, D gene, CDR3 DNA, CDR3 protein. D genes are given only for firm matches. Size is stated for part of the rows, as once, few or many counts, or as a class when the clone is expanded.

TRBJ1-2	TRBV4-1	NA	TRBD1	TGCGCCAGCAGCCAACCCGGACAGGGGAACTATGGCTACACCTTC	CASSQPGQGNYGYTF
TRBJ1-5	TRBV6-2/TRBV6-3	NA	TRBD1	TGTGCCAGCAGTCCCATGGAGGGGGCTGTTCAGCCCCAGCATTTT	CASSPMEGAVQPQHF
TRBJ1-4	TRBV7-9	NA	NA	TGTGCCAGCAGCTTCGGACAGTTCACAACTAATGAAAAACTGTTTTTT	CASSFGQFTTNEKLFF
TRBJ2-6	TRBV10-3	NA	NA	TGTGCCATCTCTGGACTCGGGGGAGCTGGGGCCAACGTCCTGACTTTC	CAISGLGGAGANVLTF
TRBJ1-1	TRBV4-3	few	NA	TGCGCCAGCAGCCAAGAGTTTGCAGGGATCCAAATGAACACTGAAGCTTTCTTT	CASSQEFAGIQMNTEAFF
TRBJ2-7	TRBV2	NA	NA	TGTGCCAGCAGCGCGGAGATCTACGAGCAGTACTTC	CASSAEIYEQYF
TRBJ2-5	TRBV11-3	NA	NA	TGTGCCAGCAGCAGGGGTGGGGGAGAGACCCAGTACTTC	CASSRGGGETQYF
TRBJ2-1	TRBV5-8	NA	NA	TGTGCCACCTTAACCGGGACACCATACAATGAGCAGTTCTTC	CATLTGTPYNEQFF
TRBJ1-1	TRBV27	NA	NA	TGTGCCAGCGGACAATCAAAGAAGGCTTTCTTT	CASGQSKKAFF
TRBJ1-3	TRBV6-5	few	NA	TGTGCCAGCAGTCAGCAGGGATCTGGAAACACCATATATTTT	CASSQQGSGNTIYF
TRBJ1-2	TRBV15	NA	NA	TGTGCCACCAGCAGAGAACTAGGAGGTCCCTATGGCTACACCTTC	CATSRELGGPYGYTF
TRBJ2-7	TRBV6-5	NA	TRBD1	TGTGCCAGCAGTTACTCTTCGGGACAGAAAATGCGGGAGCAGTACTTC	CASSYSSGQKMREQYF
TRBJ2-7	TRBV10-3	NA	NA	TGTGCCATCAGTGAGTCCCTTTTGACAGGCAACTATTCCTACGAGCAGTACTTC	CAISESLLTGNYSYEQYF
TRBJ2-7	TRBV6-1	NA	NA	TGTGCCAGCAGTGACGAAGGAAGGGTGCAGTACTTC	CASSDEGRVQYF
TRBJ1-6	TRBV11-2	NA	NA	TGTGCCAGCAGCTCTCAGGGCCCTCGCAATTCACCCCTCCACTTT	CASSSQGPRNSPLHF
TRBJ2-1	TRBV7-3	NA	NA	TGTGCCAGCAGCACAAGCGGGTCGGTCGTGCCCGGCGGGAATGAGCAGTTCTTC	CASSTSGSVVPGGNEQFF
TRBJ2-1	TRBV5-4	NA	TRBD1	TGTGCCAGCAGCTTGCCCCGACAGGGGGTGGACAATGAGCAGTTCTTC	CASSLPRQGVDNEQFF
TRBJ2-7	TRBV30	once	TRBD1	TGTGCCTTTACGACAGGGAACTACGAGCAGTACTTC	CAFTTGNYEQYF
TRBJ2-7	TRBV5-4	NA	TRBD1	TGTGCCAGCAGCTCCGGGGACAGGGCCTCCTACGAGCAGTACTTC	CASSSGDRASYEQYF
TRBJ2-5	TRBV6-5	NA	NA	TGTGCCAGCAGTTACGCCGGGGGCGCCGAGACCCAGTACTTC	CASSYAGGAETQYF
TRBJ1-5	TRBV27	many	NA	TGTGCCAGCCACCCCGGGTCGGGGGGCAATCAGCCCCAGCATTTT	CASHPGSGGNQPQHF
TRBJ1-6	TRBV7-2	NA	NA	TGTGCCAGCAGCGTAAGAGGGACCTCCTATAATTCACCCCTCCACTTT	CASSVRGTSYNSPLHF
TRBJ2-7	TRBV24-1	NA	NA	TGTGCCACCCCAGACTACTCCTACGAGCAGTACTTC	CATPDYSYEQYF
TRBJ1-2	TRBV7-2	NA	NA	TGTGCCAGCAGCTCCGGGACGGTTCTCTCTGGCTACACCTTC	CASSSGTVLSGYTF
TRBJ1-6	TRBV7-8	NA	NA	TGTGCCAGCAGCGCGGGGATGGCACCCCTCCACTTT	CASSAGMAPLHF
TRBJ2-7	TRBV3-1/TRBV3-2	NA	NA	TGTGCCAGCAGCCCACACAGGGAAGGGTTCTGGGACGAGCAGTACTTC	CASSPHREGFWDEQYF
TRBJ2-3	TRBV7-2	once	NA	TGTGCCAGCAGCTTAGGACCCCCCCCGGGGGATACGCAGTATTTT	CASSLGPPPGDTQYF
TRBJ1-2	TRBV16	NA	TRBD1	TGTGCCAGCAGCGCACAGGGGGCGGCTGGCTACACCTTC	CASSAQGAAGYTF
TRBJ1-1	TRBV18	NA	NA	TGTGCCAGCTCACCCAAAGAGATCACTGAAGCTTTCTTT	CASSPKEITEAFF
TRBJ1-5	TRBV6-5	NA	NA	TGTGCCAGCAGTTGGCAACAGGGCAATCAGCCCCAGCATTTT	CASSWQQGNQPQHF
TRBJ2-5	TRBV11-3	NA	TRBD1	TGTGCCAGCAGCACTCAGGGGGCTGGAGAGACCCAGTACTTC	CASSTQGAGETQYF
TRBJ2-1	TRBV14	NA	NA	TGTGCCAGCAGCCAGTGGGGCCCCCCCTACAATGAGCAGTTCTTC	CASSQWGPPYNEQFF
TRBJ2-1	TRBV6-2/TRBV6-3	NA	NA	TGTGCCAGCAGCCACGGGGGCGCCTGGTGGCAGGATGGTAATGAGCAGTTCTTC	CASSHGGAWWQDGNEQFF
TRBJ2-7	TRBV5-6	NA	TRBD1	TGTGCCAGCAGGTCCGGGACAGTCACCTACGAGCAGTACTTC	CASRSGTVTYEQYF
TRBJ1-5	TRBV6-5	NA	NA	TGTGCCAGCAGTTACAGGGCAGGGAAGAATCAGCCCCAGCATTTT	CASSYRAGKNQPQHF
TRBJ2-1	TRBV18	NA	NA	TGTGCCAGCTCACCGGACGCTTTTAATGAGCAGTTCTTC	CASSPDAFNEQFF
TRBJ2-7	TRBV9	NA	NA	TGTGCCAGCAGCGTGAGGGACAGTCCAAGGGAGGCCTACGAGCAGTACTTC	CASSVRDSPREAYEQYF
TRBJ2-7	TRBV5-1	NA	NA	TGCGCCAGCAGCAAGGACGTTTCCTACGAGCAGTACTTC	CASSKDVSYEQYF
TRBJ1-6	TRBV7-2	many	NA	TGTGCCAGCAGCTTAGGGGGGGCGAATTCACCCCTCCACTTT	CASSLGGANSPLHF
TRBJ2-5	TRBV4-1	NA	TRBD1	TGCGCCAGCAGCCAACCAGGGGGCCAGGAGACCCAGTACTTC	CASSQPGGQETQYF
TRBJ2-7	TRBV7-9	NA	NA	TGTGCCAGCAGCCCAGACAGGAGCTCCTACGAGCAGTACTTC	CASSPDRSSYEQYF
TRBJ2-1	TRBV5-1	NA	TRBD2	TGCGCCAGCGCGCCCGGAGGACTAGCGTCCTACAATGAGCAGTTCTTC	CASAPGGLASYNEQFF
TRBJ2-7	TRBV6-5	NA	NA	TGTGCCAGCAGTACGGCCGTCTCCTACGAGCAGTACTTC	CASSTAVSYEQYF
TRBJ2-3	TRBV6-2/TRBV6-3	NA	NA	TGTGCCAGCAGTTACGGAAGGAGCAAACGGGGCACAGATACGCAGTATTTT	CASSYGRSKRGTDTQYF
TRBJ2-3	TRBV10-3	NA	NA	TGTGCCATCAGGGAAGACAGAAGCACAGATACGCAGTATTTT	CAIREDRSTDTQYF
TRBJ1-6	TRBV9	NA	NA	TGTGCCAGCAGCGTCGCAGGGTTGGATTCACCCCTCCACTTT	CASSVAGLDSPLHF
TRBJ2-7	TRBV28	once	NA	TGTGCCAGCAGTGGACAGGCGGGGGGTTTTTTAGGCGAGCAGTACTTC	CASSGQAGGFLGEQYF
TRBJ1-6	TRBV15	NA	NA	TGTGCCACCAGCAGAGACGGGGGGTCCTATAATTCACCCCTCCACTTT	CATSRDGGSYNSPLHF